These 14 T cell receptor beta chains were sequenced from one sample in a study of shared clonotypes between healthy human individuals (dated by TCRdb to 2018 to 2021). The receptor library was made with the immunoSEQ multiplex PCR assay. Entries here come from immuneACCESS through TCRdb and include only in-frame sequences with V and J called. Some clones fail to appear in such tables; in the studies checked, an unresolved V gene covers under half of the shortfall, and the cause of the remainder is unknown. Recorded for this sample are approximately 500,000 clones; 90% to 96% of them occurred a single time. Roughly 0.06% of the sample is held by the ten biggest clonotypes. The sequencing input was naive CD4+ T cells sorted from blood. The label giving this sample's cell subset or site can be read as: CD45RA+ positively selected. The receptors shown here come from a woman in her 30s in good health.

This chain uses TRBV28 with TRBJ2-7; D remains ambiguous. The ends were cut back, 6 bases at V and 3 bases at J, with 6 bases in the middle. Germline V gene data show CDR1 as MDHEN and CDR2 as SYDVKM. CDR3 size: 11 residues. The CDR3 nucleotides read TGTGCCAGCAGAAACCTCTACGAGCAGTACTTC. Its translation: CASRNLYEQYF. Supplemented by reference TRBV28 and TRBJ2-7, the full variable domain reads DVKVTQSSRYLVKRTGEKVFLECVQDMDHENMFWYRQDPGLGLRLIYFSYDVKMKEKGDIPEGYSVSREKKERFSLILESASTNQTSMYLCASRNLYEQYFGPGTRLTVT.

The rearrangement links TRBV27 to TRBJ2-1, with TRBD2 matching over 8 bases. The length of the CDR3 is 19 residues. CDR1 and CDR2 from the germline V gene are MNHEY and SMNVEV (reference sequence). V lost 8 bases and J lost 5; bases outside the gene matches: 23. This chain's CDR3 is CASAPDYGWTSRPNNEQFF. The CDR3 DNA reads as TGTGCCAGCGCCCCTGACTACGGTTGGACTAGCAGGCCGAACAATGAGCAGTTCTTC.

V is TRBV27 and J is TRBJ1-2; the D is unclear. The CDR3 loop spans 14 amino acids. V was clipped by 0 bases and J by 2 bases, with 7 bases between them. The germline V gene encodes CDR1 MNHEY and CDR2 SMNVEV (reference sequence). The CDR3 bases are TGTGCCAGCAGTTTATCTGGCAGGAACTATGGCTACACCTTC. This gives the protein CASSLSGRNYGYTF.

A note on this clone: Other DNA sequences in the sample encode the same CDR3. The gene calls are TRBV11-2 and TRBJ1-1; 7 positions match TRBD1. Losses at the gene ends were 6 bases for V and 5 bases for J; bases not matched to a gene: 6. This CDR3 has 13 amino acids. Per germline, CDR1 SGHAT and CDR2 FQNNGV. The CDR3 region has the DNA TGTGCCAGCAGTTTCAACAGGGGAACTGAAGCTTTCTTT. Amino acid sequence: CASSFNRGTEAFF.

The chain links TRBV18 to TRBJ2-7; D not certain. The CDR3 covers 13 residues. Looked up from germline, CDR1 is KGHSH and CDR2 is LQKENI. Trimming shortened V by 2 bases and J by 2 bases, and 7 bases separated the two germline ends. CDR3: CASSPTDTYEQYF. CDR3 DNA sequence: TGTGCCAGCTCACCAACCGATACCTACGAGCAGTACTTC.

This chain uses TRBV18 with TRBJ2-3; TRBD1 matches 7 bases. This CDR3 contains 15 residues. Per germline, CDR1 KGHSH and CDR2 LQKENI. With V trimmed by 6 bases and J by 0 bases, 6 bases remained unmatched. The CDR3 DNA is TGTGCCAGCTCCCCCAACAGGGGAAGCACAGATACGCAGTATTTT. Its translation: CASSPNRGSTDTQYF.

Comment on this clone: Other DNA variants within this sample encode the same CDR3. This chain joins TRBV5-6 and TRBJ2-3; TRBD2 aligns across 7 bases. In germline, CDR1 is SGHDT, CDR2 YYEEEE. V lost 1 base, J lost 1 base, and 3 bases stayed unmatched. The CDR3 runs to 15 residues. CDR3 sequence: CASSLRTSGTDTQYF. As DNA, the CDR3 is TGTGCCAGCAGCTTGCGTACTAGCGGCACAGATACGCAGTATTTT.

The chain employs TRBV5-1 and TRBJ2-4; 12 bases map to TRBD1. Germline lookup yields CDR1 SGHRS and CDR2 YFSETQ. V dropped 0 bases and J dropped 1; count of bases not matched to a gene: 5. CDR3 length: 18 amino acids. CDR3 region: CASSLEGQGASAKNIQYF. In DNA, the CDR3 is TGCGCCAGCAGCTTGGAGGGACAGGGGGCCTCGGCCAAAAACATTCAGTACTTC.

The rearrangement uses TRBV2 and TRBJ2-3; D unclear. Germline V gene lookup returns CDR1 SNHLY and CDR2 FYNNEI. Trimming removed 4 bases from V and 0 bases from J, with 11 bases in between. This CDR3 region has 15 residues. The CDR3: CASSGARPSTDTQYF. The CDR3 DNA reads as TGTGCCAGCAGTGGGGCACGTCCTAGCACAGATACGCAGTATTTT.

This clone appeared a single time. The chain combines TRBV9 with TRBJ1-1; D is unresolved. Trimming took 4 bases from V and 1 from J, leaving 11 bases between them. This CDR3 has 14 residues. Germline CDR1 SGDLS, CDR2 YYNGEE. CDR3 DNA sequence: TGTGCCAGCAGCCCTATTAGCCAGAACACTGAAGCTTTCTTT. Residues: CASSPISQNTEAFF.

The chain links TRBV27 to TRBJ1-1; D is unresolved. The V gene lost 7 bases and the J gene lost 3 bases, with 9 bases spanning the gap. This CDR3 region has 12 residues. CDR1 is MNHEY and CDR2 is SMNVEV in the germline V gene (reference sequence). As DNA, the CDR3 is TGTGCCAGCAAGGGCCCTGACACTGAAGCTTTCTTT. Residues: CASKGPDTEAFF.

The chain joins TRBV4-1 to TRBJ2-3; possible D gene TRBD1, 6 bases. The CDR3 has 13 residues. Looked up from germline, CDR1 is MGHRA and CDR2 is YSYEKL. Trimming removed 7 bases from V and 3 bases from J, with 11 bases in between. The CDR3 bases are TGCGCCAGCAAAGCCAGGGGTACAGATACGCAGTATTTT. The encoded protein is CASKARGTDTQYF.

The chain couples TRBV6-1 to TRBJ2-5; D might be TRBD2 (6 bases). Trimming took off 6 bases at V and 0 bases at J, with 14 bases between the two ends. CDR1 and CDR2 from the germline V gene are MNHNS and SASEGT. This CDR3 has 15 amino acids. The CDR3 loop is CASRGSTSNQETQYF. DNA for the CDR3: TGTGCCAGCAGAGGGAGTACTAGCAACCAAGAGACCCAGTACTTC.

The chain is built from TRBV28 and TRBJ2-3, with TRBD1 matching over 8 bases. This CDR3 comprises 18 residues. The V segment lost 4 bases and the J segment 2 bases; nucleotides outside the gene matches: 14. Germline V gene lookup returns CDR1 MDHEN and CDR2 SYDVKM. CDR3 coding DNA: TGTGCCAGCAGTTCACTCGCGACAGGGGCCGCGGTCACAGATACGCAGTATTTT. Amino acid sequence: CASSSLATGAAVTDTQYF.